The 2 T cell receptor beta chains below all came from one sample that was sequenced in a study of CD8 T cells in ankylosing spondylitis. TCRdb redid the calling of the 5' RACE reads with MiXCR, one entry per CDR3 protein. The sample lists about 250,000 distinct CDR3 sequences, about 10% occurring once. What was sequenced was blood, either unsorted or a sorted T cell fraction (not recorded which). The receptors shown here come from a male donor with ankylosing spondylitis or in good health (not recorded which).

This clonotype has ten or more counts. The gene calls are TRBV12-3 or TRBV12-4 and TRBJ1-1, with 8 bases that match TRBD1. This CDR3 is 15 amino acids long. The V segment lost 5 bases and the J segment 0 bases; nucleotides outside the gene matches: 5. The CDR3 DNA reads as TGTGCCAGCAGTCCCGGACAGGGCCTGAACACTGAAGCTTTCTTT. Protein product: CASSPGQGLNTEAFF.

In this sample, this clonotype turned up many times. The genes are TRBV4-1 and TRBJ1-5, with a tentative D call TRBD1 (5 bases). Germline CDR1 reads MGHRA; CDR2 reads YSYEKL. Trimming removed 1 base from V and 11 bases from J, with 21 bases in between. The CDR3 covers 16 residues. The CDR3 DNA reads as TGCGCCAGCAGCCAAGTGGGGGGGACCTCCACCCGGGCCCAGCATTTT. Protein sequence: CASSQVGGTSTRAQHF.